This T cell receptor (beta chain) is drawn from a study of shared clonotypes between healthy human individuals (dated by TCRdb to the early 2020s). A note on the overall study: The cohort comprised two women and a few men aged 18 to 49 years. The study deeply sequenced blood TCR repertoires of several healthy adults to estimate repertoire size and the extent of clonotype sharing between individuals. Libraries were prepared and TCR repertoires were sequenced by different laboratories using diverse techniques, in order to increase sequencing depth and limit assay-specific biases. For each donor, CD4 naive and CD4 memory were each given three plates, CD8 naive was given two plates, and CD8 memory was given one plate. Leukapheresis yielded between about 0.94 and 9 billion PBMCs per donor.

Overall study results and their limits: Sampling was restricted to blood, and TCR repertoires in tissues likely differ from the TCR repertoires found in blood. Pairwise subsampling indicated that sequencing depth was expected to affect the degree of clonotype sharing among donors. Naive subsets generally had larger estimated clonotype richness than memory subsets. Sharing across a few donors was observed for approximately 5% of naive CD4, over 3% of naive CD8, over 2% of memory CD4, and about 0.4% of memory CD8 clonotypes. Because the study included only a small number of donors, the genetic and exposure-history diversity represented was limited. Incomplete sequencing was indicated by rarefaction of sorted-subset datasets, despite the large sequencing depth. Compared with non-shared clonotypes, the clonotypes found in all four sorted-subset donors had higher generation probabilities.

Using the deep immunoSEQ assay, TCR CDR3 regions were amplified from genomic DNA by multiplex PCR. Extracted genomic DNA from each cell subset was spread evenly across all wells of several immunoSEQ 96-well plates, with each plate serving as a replicate. For sorted subsets, around 200 ng genomic DNA, equal to tens of thousands of T cell genomes, was loaded into each replicate PCR. The purified libraries were quantified using a Qubit 3.0 fluorometer, sized with a Bioanalyzer 2100, and then quantified again using the KAPA Library Quantification kit. Each immunoSEQ 96-well plate was sequenced on its own single-read 150-cycle Illumina NextSeq 550 flow cell. From the authors' description of their analysis: Because the immunoSEQ output held only junctional sequences and lacked quality scores, the filtering could not match the filtering applied to full-length reads. To assign V/J genes and CDR3, sequences were annotated using PyIR, a Python wrapper for IgBLAST v1.9, with IMGT germline references. Any read was removed if the V/J assignment was weak (E-value above 1e-6), the CDR3 was missing, or the read contained stop codons, out-of-frame junctions, or ambiguous translated residues. V3J clonotypes were defined by identical inferred V gene, J gene, and CDR3 amino acid sequence. Percentage overlap between repertoires was calculated by dividing the number of shared unique clonotypes by the size of the smaller repertoire. Three approaches were used to assess repertoire richness: RTK rarefaction, the Chao1 estimator, and Recon v2.1 estimates of unobserved clonotypes. For all TCRbeta clonotypes obtained by the gDNA method from a handful of donors, generation probabilities were computed with OLGA. What TCRdb holds here is the immuneACCESS table cut down to in-frame rearrangements. Part of the clones is not present; checked against another copy, under half of the missing clones reflect an unresolved V gene, and the others are unexplained. The V and J calls and clone size are taken from that table; D and trimming were inferred from the DNA. In this sample the table shows roughly 2.2 million clones, 80% to 95% of which occur a single time. The ten top clones hold 0.3% to 0.4% of the sample.

Donors were healthy HIV-negative adults with no recently reported acute infections or vaccinations. All donors were Caucasian adults living in Nashville, Tennessee, USA. CD4+ T cells were enriched by magnetic negative selection, after which naive cells were positively selected on CD45RA and the negative fraction was taken as the memory subset. Blood was obtained by leukapheresis, after which PBMCs were separated by Ficoll-Histopaque density gradient centrifugation and cryopreserved in liquid nitrogen vapor phase. Analytical flow cytometry was used to check the purity and quantity of each magnetically sorted T cell population. Each sorted fraction had its genomic DNA isolated and then quantified by UV absorbance on a Nanodrop 2000c. The germline V gene supplies CDR1 SGHRS and CDR2 YFSETQ. Trimming takes 4 bases from V and 5 bases from J, and the germline ends sit 21 bases apart. The CDR3 measures 16 amino acids from cysteine to phenylalanine. The kept DNA is CDR3 alone, 48 bases in frame from the first base.

For this clone: Its antigen is unknown. Base quality data are lacking; no much larger clone is found one base away.

Rearrangement joined TRBV5-1 to TRBJ2-5, with the D gene uncertain. The origin of this receptor is a man aged 18 to 29 in good health. Some clones in this sample may be carry-over from other donors' samples. Sequencing was performed on naive CD4+ T cells from PBMCs. Per the publication, the cell subset or site label means: CD45RA+ positively selected. The nucleotides read TGCGCCAGCAGCCCGACGGTGGCGGATCTCGGGGAGACCCAGTACTTC. Translated, it reads CASSPTVADLGETQYF.